This T cell receptor (beta chain) was recorded in a study of blood T cell repertoires in COVID-19. This clone was seen a handful of times. Here immunoSEQ multiplex PCR was the method, and the copy in TCRdb shows in-frame clones only, minus some. The sample yields approximately 160,000 clones, around four fifths seen once. Cohorts were determined from participant-reported clinical history. Per germline, CDR1 GTSNPN and CDR2 SVGIG (reference sequence). This CDR3 comprises 13 residues. Trimming shortened V by 4 bases and J by 4 bases, and 11 bases separated the two germline ends. The chain combines TRBV30 with TRBJ1-3; TRBD1 is a possible D gene (5 bases). The source of this sequence is a man aged 50-60 years who had recovered from COVID-19. Material: PBMCs or T cells enriched from blood (not recorded which). The CDR3 sequence is CAWIRAPGNTIYF. For the CDR3, the DNA is TGTGCCTGGATCAGGGCTCCGGGAAACACCATATATTTT.